This T cell receptor beta chain was profiled in a study of CD8 T cells in Susac syndrome. As to this clonotype: What it binds is not known.

An amount of RNA that ranged from roughly 0.5 to 1 ug was reverse transcribed with random hexamers. TCRdb passed the immunoSEQ multiplex PCR reads through MiXCR, listing each CDR3 protein once. This table holds under 70,000 distinct CDR3 sequences, approximately 95% found once. Trimming stripped 2 bases from V and 6 bases from J, with 8 bases between. The CDR3 has 13 residues. Germline CDR1 is PRHDT and CDR2 is FYEKMQ (reference sequence). General study findings and limits: The number of Susac-specific public clones found was approximately 17 in total CD8+ repertoires and a few in CD8+ TEMRA repertoires. The study's TCR sequencing and HLA analysis drew on a certain number of individuals. That number was acknowledged as relatively small.

The clonotype was recovered from a human donor with Susac syndrome. Sequencing was done on a sample of CD8+ T cells from PBMCs. The V and J genes are TRBV13 and TRBJ2-1; no firm D call. The CDR3 coding sequence is TGTGCCAGCAGCTTACGCCCCCCCAATGAGCAGTTCTTC. Translated: CASSLRPPNEQFF.